This TCR beta chain was sequenced in a study of identical twins. Study-wide findings and caveats: The authors noted that invariant MAIT and iNKT cells could partly confound zero-insertion analyses.

In TCRdb, the 5' RACE reads were re-called with MiXCR into one record per CDR3 protein. The profile shows 150,000 or so distinct CDR3 sequences, roughly 3.5% of them singletons. The V and J ends lost 8 bases and 3 bases respectively, with 13 bases between them. CDR3 length equals 14 residues. This clonotype has a count of ten or more. Its specificity is not known. This chain joins TRBV12-3 or TRBV12-4 and TRBJ2-2; D unclear. What was sequenced was memory T cells sorted from blood. The clonotype was recovered from a young man in good health. The CDR3 loop is CASRPQDHTGELFF. The CDR3 DNA is TGTGCCAGCCGACCTCAAGATCACACCGGGGAGCTGTTTTTT.